This TCR beta chain appears in the sequencing data of a study of T cells after posttransplantation cyclophosphamide. Sampled 1 year posttransplant, controls received myeloablative marrow transplants, methotrexate and a calcineurin inhibitor. V lost 0 bases, J lost 3 bases, and 6 bases lay in between. The CDR3 is 13 amino acids. Germline V lookup: CDR1 LGHNA, CDR2 YNFKEQ. Sequencing used immunoSEQ multiplex PCR; TCRdb keeps in-frame clones, though not all of them. The table records about 3,700 clones, more than 70% of them present only once. The rearrangement links TRBV4-2 to TRBJ2-7, with D uncertain. This TCR came from a female patient aged 45-65 years who received an allogeneic stem cell transplant from an unrelated donor, was CMV-positive, and had acute and chronic GVHD. Some T cells here may be from the graft donor. Material: PBMCs, obtained after allogeneic stem cell transplant with calcineurin inhibitor and methotrexate. Written as DNA, the CDR3 is TGTGCCAGCAGCCAAGATCACGGCTACGAGCAGTACTTC. Translating it yields CASSQDHGYEQYF.